A single T cell receptor (beta chain) is shown here with its context. What it recognizes is unknown. The data were produced by immunoSEQ multiplex PCR, yet TCRdb's version contains in-frame clones alone and is incomplete. The sample lists under 1,100,000 clones, roughly 80% occurring once. The V gene's germline CDR1 is MDHEN and CDR2 SYDVKM. The CDR3 has 12 residues. The germline V and J ends were trimmed by 4 bases and 8 bases, with 9 bases remaining between them. A CD45RA+ naive subset and a CD45RA-negative memory subset were split from CD4+ cells. This record comes from a study of shared clonotypes between healthy human individuals. Study conclusions and caveats: Sorted-subset sequencing, rarefaction showed, was incomplete despite large depth.

Sequenced sample: memory CD4+ T cells sorted from blood. As for subset: CD45RA-negative fraction. The chain has TRBV28 and TRBJ2-1, with D maybe TRBD1 (7 bases). This receptor was identified in a young man in good health. The CDR3 loop is CASSSRGDEQFF. Written as DNA, the CDR3 is TGTGCCAGCAGTTCCAGGGGGGATGAGCAGTTCTTC.